The 6 T cell receptor beta chains in this list originate from one sample, sequenced in a study of shared clonotypes between healthy human individuals. Only CD45RO-negative cells positively selected for CCR7 counted as naive CD8 cells, so terminally differentiated effector memory CD45RA+ cells were excluded. TCRdb keeps only in-frame clones here, not all; method: immunoSEQ multiplex PCR. The sample consists of approximately 720,000 clones, 92% of them appearing once. The specimen was naive CD8+ T cells sorted from blood. The source is a man aged 30-40 years in good health.

This clone was detected only once. The rearrangement joins TRBV2 to TRBJ2-7; 10 bases line up with TRBD1. The CDR3 length is 16 residues. V trimming: 3 bases; J trimming: 1 base; junction bases outside the gene matches: 6. Germline V gene sequence: CDR1 SNHLY, CDR2 FYNNEI. The CDR3 DNA is TGTGCCAGCAGTGATTGGGGACAGGGGTGGTCCTACGAGCAGTACTTC. Translating gives CASSDWGQGWSYEQYF.

This clone was seen just once. Other DNA variants within this sample encode the same CDR3. The chain has TRBV5-1 and TRBJ2-7; 11 bases are a match to TRBD1. Germline assignment: CDR1 SGHRS and CDR2 YFSETQ. The CDR3 loop spans 14 amino acids. V shed 4 bases and J 3 bases; nucleotides not matched to a gene: 3. For the CDR3, the DNA is TGCGCCAGCAGCCCGGGGACAGGGGGCTACGAGCAGTACTTC. Translated, it gives CASSPGTGGYEQYF.

V is TRBV29-1 and J is TRBJ2-1, with D tentatively TRBD1 (5 bases). Per the germline V gene, CDR1 is SQVTM and CDR2 is ANQGSEA. V dropped 3 bases and J dropped 6 bases, with 18 bases sitting between them. This CDR3 has 15 amino acids. CDR3 protein: CSVDTGREAFNEQFF. CDR3 sequence (DNA): TGCAGCGTTGACACGGGCAGGGAAGCGTTCAATGAGCAGTTCTTC.

This chain joins TRBV27 and TRBJ1-2; no reliable D call. Germline values: CDR1 MNHEY, CDR2 SMNVEV (reference sequence). The CDR3 has 12 residues. The V end lost 6 bases, the J end lost 10 bases, and 15 bases lay between the germline ends. The CDR3 reads CASSRTGRDYTF. The CDR3 nucleotides are TGTGCCAGCAGCCGAACCGGACGGGACTACACCTTC.

This clone has only one observation. The CDR3 sequence: CASSITSGSLTDTQYF. The DNA for the CDR3 is TGTGCCAGCAGCATCACTAGCGGGAGTCTCACAGATACGCAGTATTTT. V is TRBV27 and J is TRBJ2-3, with 11 bases identical to TRBD2. V gave up 6 bases and J gave up 2 bases; unmatched junction bases: 7. Germline V CDR1 and CDR2: MNHEY, SMNVEV (reference sequence). The CDR3 runs to 16 residues.

This rearrangement joins TRBV27 to TRBJ2-5; D may correspond to TRBD1 or TRBD2 (6 bases each). The CDR3 totals 12 residues. The ends were cut back, 7 bases at V and 5 bases at J, with 11 bases in the middle. The germline gives CDR1 MNHEY, CDR2 SMNVEV (reference sequence). This CDR3 is CASKGGGETQYF. The DNA for the CDR3 is TGTGCCAGCAAGGGGGGTGGGGAGACCCAGTACTTC.